These 24 T cell receptor beta chains came from one sample sequenced in a study of post-analysis software for immune sequencing data. Study results and caveats: TRBV5-6, TRBV5-1 and TRBV20-1 were among several TRBV segments more frequent in patients than controls.

Which antigens these TCRs recognize remains unknown. The TCR beta cDNA libraries contained unique molecular identifiers. TCRdb analysed the PCR reads with MiXCR anew, one entry per CDR3 protein. The sample carries roughly 800,000 distinct CDR3 sequences, 53% recorded once. The sequenced sample was blood. The receptors here all came from a girl aged 5 to 17 with multiple sclerosis.

This clonotype appeared a few times. This sequence joins TRBV4-1 and TRBJ2-5, with TRBD1 matching 9 bases. The germline V gene encodes CDR1 MGHRA and CDR2 YSYEKL. V lost 2 bases to trimming and J lost 5 bases; unmatched junction nucleotides: 9. CDR3 length equals 16 residues. CDR3 DNA: TGCGCCAGCAGCCAATTCCAGACAGGGGGATTGGAGACCCAGTACTTC. Its translation is CASSQFQTGGLETQYF.

In this sample, this clonotype turned up once. This chain links TRBV20-1 with TRBJ2-1; 9 bases agree with TRBD2. The trim removed 3 bases at V and 0 bases at J, leaving 6 bases unmatched. Per germline, CDR1 DFQATT and CDR2 SNEGSKA (reference sequence). The CDR3 runs to 16 residues. As DNA, the CDR3 is TGCAGTGCTAGCCCTAGCGGGATGAGCTCCTACAATGAGCAGTTCTTC. It encodes CSASPSGMSSYNEQFF.

The CDR3 loop reads CASSHANLGRSGGTNTEAFF. The CDR3 nucleotides read TGTGCCAGCAGCCATGCAAATCTTGGGCGGTCAGGGGGCACAAACACTGAAGCTTTCTTT. The chain employs TRBV16 and TRBJ1-1; 8 bases line up with TRBD1. With 3 bases clipped from V and 2 bases from J, the junction kept 20 bases outside the gene matches. CDR1 is KGHSY and CDR2 is FQNENV in the germline V gene. This CDR3 comprises 20 residues.

The gene calls are TRBV20-1 and TRBJ2-5; D not resolved. The DNA matches TRBJ2-7 better at its end, which makes the J call doubtful. CDR1 DFQATT and CDR2 SNEGSKA come from the germline V gene (reference sequence). This CDR3 contains 14 residues. CDR3 nucleotide sequence: TGCAGTGCTAGAGAATGGACCGCAGCCTACGAGCAGTACTTC. Amino acid sequence: CSAREWTAAYEQYF.

The V gene is TRBV18, the J gene TRBJ2-3; 8 bases line up with TRBD2. The length of the CDR3 is 16 residues. The J segment lost 4 bases and the V segment lost 3 bases, leaving 9 bases of the junction unmatched. In germline, CDR1 is KGHSH, CDR2 LQKENI. CDR3 protein: CASSPHRLAIADTQYF. The DNA of the CDR3 is TGTGCCAGCTCACCCCACCGACTAGCGATTGCAGATACGCAGTATTTT.

The V and J genes are TRBV3-1 and TRBJ1-2; no reliable D call. The germline V gene encodes CDR1 LGHDT and CDR2 YNNKEL (reference sequence). The CDR3 is 15 amino acids. V was cut by 0 bases and J by 3 bases, with 11 bases left in between. CDR3 bases: TGTGCCAGCAGCCAAGATCTGGCCCGCGACTATGGCTACACCTTC. Its protein product is CASSQDLARDYGYTF.

The chain joins TRBV15 to TRBJ2-4; D ambiguous. Gene TRBJ2-7 matches the end of the DNA better, so the J call may be wrong. Germline V lookup: CDR1 LNHNV, CDR2 YYDKDF (reference sequence). This CDR3 region has 13 residues. CDR3 region: CATSRDQKYEQYF. CDR3 DNA sequence: TGTGCCACCAGCAGAGATCAGAAGTACGAGCAGTACTTC.

The chain carries TRBV7-2 and TRBJ1-2; D not certain. The CDR3 has 13 residues. CDR1 SGHTA and CDR2 FQGNSA come from the germline V gene. V lost 1 base to trimming and J lost 2 bases, with 5 bases between them. The DNA of the CDR3 is TGTGCCAGCAGCTTAGACCACAACTATGGCTACACCTTC. Its protein is CASSLDHNYGYTF.

This clonotype was counted only a few times. The V gene is TRBV5-1, the J gene TRBJ2-5, with 7 bases lining up with TRBD2. Germline CDR1 SGHRS, CDR2 YFSETQ. CDR3 length equals 18 residues. Unmatched junction bases numbered 21, after V lost 1 base and J lost 9 bases. CDR3 protein: CASSLRLAGVPPGGSQYF. In DNA, the CDR3 is TGCGCCAGCAGCTTGCGCTTGGCGGGAGTTCCACCAGGAGGTTCCCAGTACTTC.

The V gene is TRBV12-3 or TRBV12-4, the J gene TRBJ2-7, with TRBD2 matching 10 bases. This CDR3 has 15 amino acids. V trimming: 5 bases; J trimming: 1 base; junction bases outside the gene matches: 5. Written as DNA, the CDR3 is TGTGCCAGCAGTATAGGACTAGCGGAGTCCTACGAGCAGTACTTC. Amino acid sequence: CASSIGLAESYEQYF.

The chain links TRBV5-1 to TRBJ2-4; 10 bases line up with TRBD1. The DNA end lines up better with TRBJ2-7; the J call may be wrong. The CDR3 contains 18 residues. The germline V gene has CDR1 SGHRS and CDR2 YFSETQ. The CDR3 reads CASGFKPGQGSRGYEQYF. The CDR3 nucleotides read TGCGCCAGCGGATTCAAGCCGGGACAGGGGAGTCGTGGCTACGAGCAGTACTTC.

The rearrangement links TRBV20-1 to TRBJ2-1; perhaps TRBD2 as D (6 bases). The CDR3 spans 14 residues. CDR1 is DFQATT, CDR2 SNEGSKA, per germline (reference sequence). V shed 1 base and J shed 7 bases, with 14 bases lying between them. CDR3 bases: TGCAGTGCTAGAGTGGCCGGGAGTAGGAATGAGCAGTTCTTC. The encoded protein is CSARVAGSRNEQFF.

The chain carries TRBV29-1 and TRBJ1-1, with D tentatively TRBD1 (5 bases). The CDR3 spans 13 residues. Germline V lookup: CDR1 SQVTM, CDR2 ANQGSEA. The germline V and J ends were trimmed by 4 bases and 1 base, with 10 bases remaining between them. The CDR3 region is CSVAGQANTEAFF. The DNA of the CDR3 is TGCAGCGTTGCCGGACAAGCGAACACTGAAGCTTTCTTT.

V is TRBV14 and J is TRBJ2-1; the D gene could be TRBD1 or TRBD2 (5 bases each). V dropped 1 base and J dropped 10 bases, with 11 bases sitting between them. The CDR3 has 13 amino acids. CDR1 and CDR2 (germline): SGHDN, FVKESK. DNA of the CDR3: TGTGCCAGCAGCCAAGTGCCTCGGGGCGAGCAGTTCTTC. Encoded protein: CASSQVPRGEQFF. The complete variable domain, with remaining parts taken from reference TRBV14 and TRBJ2-1, reads EAGVTQFPSHSVIEKGQTVTLRCDPISGHDNLYWYRRVMGKEIKFLLHFVKESKQDESGMPNNRFLAERTGGTYSTLKVQPAELEDSGVYFCASSQVPRGEQFFGPGTRLTVL.

The chain employs TRBV10-3 and TRBJ2-3, with 8 bases that match TRBD2. V lost 7 bases to trimming and J lost 4 bases; unmatched junction nucleotides: 7. The CDR3 spans 14 residues. Germline V CDR1 and CDR2: ENHRY, SYGVKD. Here the CDR3 reads CAITRGGVADTQYF. The DNA of the CDR3 is TGTGCCATCACCCGGGGGGGCGTTGCAGATACGCAGTATTTT.

On this clonotype: A much larger clonotype is one base distant, so this may be a read error. The chain employs TRBV2 and TRBJ2-3; TRBD2 aligns across 7 bases. In germline, CDR1 is SNHLY, CDR2 FYNNEI. With 1 base clipped from V and 4 bases from J, the junction kept 14 bases outside the gene matches. This CDR3 is 18 amino acids long. CDR3 protein: CASSEEAAGRPSSDTQYF. The CDR3 bases are TGTGCCAGCAGTGAAGAAGCAGCGGGGCGCCCAAGCTCAGATACGCAGTATTTT.

The V gene is TRBV20-1, the J gene TRBJ2-4, with 10 positions matching TRBD1. CDR3 size: 14 residues. Per the germline V gene, CDR1 is DFQATT and CDR2 is SNEGSKA (reference sequence). V was pared by 3 bases and J by 7 bases, with 6 bases of the junction left unmatched. The CDR3 region has the DNA TGCAGTGCTAGGGGACAGGGGTTTAAGAACATTCAGTACTTC. This encodes CSARGQGFKNIQYF.

The chain employs TRBV20-1 and TRBJ2-1; the D is unclear. CDR3 size: 14 residues. Germline values: CDR1 DFQATT, CDR2 SNEGSKA (reference sequence). V dropped 1 base and J dropped 6 bases, with 13 bases sitting between them. The CDR3 DNA reads as TGCAGTGCTAGAGTGCCAGACGCTGCCAATGAGCAGTTCTTC. Translating it yields CSARVPDAANEQFF.

The chain combines TRBV5-6 with TRBJ2-7, with 15 bases that match TRBD2. Germline CDR1 is SGHDT and CDR2 is YYEEEE. The CDR3 contains 15 residues. V trimming: 3 bases; J trimming: 12 bases; junction bases outside the gene matches: 10. CDR3 loop: CASSYGLAGGRKRYF. CDR3 nucleotides: TGTGCCAGCAGCTATGGACTAGCGGGGGGGCGAAAGCGGTACTTC.

The chain combines TRBV7-3 with TRBJ2-3, with D perhaps TRBD1 or TRBD2 (6 bases each). The germline V gene encodes CDR1 SGHTA and CDR2 FQGTGA. Trimming removed 3 bases from V and 1 base from J, with 11 bases in between. The CDR3 sequence is 15 residues long. The CDR3 loop is CASSFRGAGTDTQYF. Here the CDR3 DNA reads TGTGCCAGCAGCTTTAGGGGGGCCGGCACAGATACGCAGTATTTT.

The chain couples TRBV7-9 to TRBJ2-1; maybe TRBD2 (7 bases). The germline V gene encodes CDR1 SEHNR and CDR2 FQNEAQ (reference sequence). The V end lost 4 bases, the J end lost 10 bases, and 23 bases lay between the germline ends. The CDR3 length is 16 residues. The CDR3 coding sequence is TGTGCCAGCAGCTGGGGGGGCGCTGACCATCTCGGGGAGCAGTTCTTC. This translates into CASSWGGADHLGEQFF.

CDR3 sequence (DNA): TGCAGTGCTAGAGATCTGGAGCGGGAGTGGGATGAGCAGTTCTTC. Its protein is CSARDLEREWDEQFF. This rearrangement joins TRBV20-1 to TRBJ2-1; 8 bases fit TRBD2. The J segment lost 8 bases and the V segment lost 0 bases, leaving 9 bases of the junction unmatched. From germline, CDR1 is DFQATT and CDR2 SNEGSKA (reference sequence). CDR3 length: 15 residues.

V gene TRBV4-2 combines with J gene TRBJ2-1, with TRBD1 as a possible D gene (5 bases). V was clipped by 0 bases and J by 9 bases, with 6 bases between them. The CDR3 length is 12 residues. Germline V CDR1 and CDR2: LGHNA, YNFKEQ. The CDR3: CASSQDQGEQFF. The CDR3, as DNA: TGTGCCAGCAGCCAAGATCAGGGTGAGCAGTTCTTC.

The V call is TRBV25-1, the J call TRBJ2-1, with 7 bases matching TRBD2. The CDR3 has 14 amino acids. J gave up 6 bases and V 5 bases, and 7 bases lay outside the gene matches. In germline, CDR1 is MGHDK, CDR2 SYGVNS. CDR3 in DNA: TGTGCCAGCAGTAGTGGCGGGAGCTCCAATGAGCAGTTCTTC. Amino acids: CASSSGGSSNEQFF.